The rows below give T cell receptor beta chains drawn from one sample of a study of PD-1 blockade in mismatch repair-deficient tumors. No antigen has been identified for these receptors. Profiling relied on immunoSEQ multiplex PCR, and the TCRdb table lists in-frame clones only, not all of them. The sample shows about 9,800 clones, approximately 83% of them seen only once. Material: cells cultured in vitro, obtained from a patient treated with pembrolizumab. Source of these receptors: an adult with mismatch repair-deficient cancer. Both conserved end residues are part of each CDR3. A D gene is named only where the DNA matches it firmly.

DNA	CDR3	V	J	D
TGCAGCGTTGTATCCCCCCAAGGTGAAAAACTGTTTTTT	CSVVSPQGEKLFF	TRBV29-1	TRBJ1-4	-
TGTGCCAGCTCACCCCGGGCGACAGGGGAAGCTTTCTTT	CASSPRATGEAFF	TRBV18	TRBJ1-1	TRBD1
TGTGCCAGCAGTTTTGCCGGACAGGGAAAGGGTTCACCCCTCCACTTT	CASSFAGQGKGSPLHF	TRBV28	TRBJ1-6	TRBD1
TGCGCCAGCAGCCAAGAAATACTGACAGGGCCTAGCGGGAGCTCCGTCCAAGAGACCCAGTACTTC	CASSQEILTGPSGSSVQETQYF	TRBV4-1	TRBJ2-5	TRBD2
TGTGCCAGCAGTTCCCGGACAGGTCGGGGAGTCGAGCAGTACTTC	CASSSRTGRGVEQYF	TRBV6-6	TRBJ2-7	TRBD1
TGTGCCACCTCGGGGACTAGTCTTAAGGATGAGCAGTTCTTC	CATSGTSLKDEQFF	TRBV18	TRBJ2-1	TRBD2
TGCGCCAGCGTCGCGGGACACTACACCGGGGAGCTGTTTTTT	CASVAGHYTGELFF	TRBV5-1	TRBJ2-2	-
TGTGCCAGCAGTTTAAGTAGGAGCTCCTACAATGAGCAGTTCTTC	CASSLSRSSYNEQFF	TRBV28	TRBJ2-1	-
TGTGCCAGCAGCTTAGCTGGGGCCAACGTCCTGACTTTC	CASSLAGANVLTF	TRBV11-2	TRBJ2-6	-
TGCGCCAGCAGCCGCACCAGGGGTTTGGGTGAAGCTTTCTTT	CASSRTRGLGEAFF	TRBV4-1	TRBJ1-1	-